These 7 T cell receptor beta chains originate from one sample sequenced in a study of blood T cell repertoires in COVID-19. Method: immunoSEQ multiplex PCR; TCRdb's copy keeps in-frame clones and lacks some. The data show fewer than 65,000 clones, more than 65% seen once. The sample was peripheral blood. These receptors all stem from a human donor in a cohort sampled during active COVID-19.

This clone was counted a single time. The genes are TRBV5-1 and TRBJ2-3; 9 bases align to TRBD2. J gave up 6 bases and V 0 bases, and 5 bases lay outside the gene matches. The CDR3 extends over 15 amino acids. Germline CDR1 reads SGHRS; CDR2 reads YFSETQ. The CDR3 DNA reads TGCGCCAGCAGCTTGGGTAGCGGGAGAGCTGATACGCAGTATTTT. Translated: CASSLGSGRADTQYF.

The chain couples TRBV6-4 to TRBJ2-1; tentatively, D is TRBD1 (5 bases). Trimming shortened V by 3 bases and J by 0 bases, and 9 bases separated the two germline ends. This CDR3 has 15 residues. Germline loops: CDR1 MRHNA, CDR2 SNTAGT. This chain's CDR3 is CASSESQGSYNEQFF. CDR3 sequence (DNA): TGTGCCAGCAGTGAAAGTCAGGGCTCCTACAATGAGCAGTTCTTC.

This sequence joins TRBV6-2 or TRBV6-3 and TRBJ1-1, with D possibly matching TRBD1 (6 bases). V dropped 1 base and J dropped 4 bases, with 7 bases sitting between them. The CDR3 spans 13 residues. CDR1 is MNHEY, CDR2 SVGEGT, per germline. CDR3 residues: CASSYFRGTEAFF. CDR3 in DNA: TGTGCCAGCAGTTACTTCAGGGGCACTGAAGCTTTCTTT.

Only a few counts were recorded for this clone. This chain connects TRBV12-3 or TRBV12-4 to TRBJ2-3; D is possibly TRBD2 (6 bases). V gave up 6 bases and J gave up 8 bases, with 15 bases separating them. The CDR3 loop spans 13 amino acids. CDR3 DNA sequence: TGTGCCAGCAGGTCGGGACTTCGTGGTACGCAGTATTTT. It encodes CASRSGLRGTQYF.

The J gene is TRBJ2-3, the V gene TRBV7-8, with TRBD2 matching 9 bases. The germline V gene has CDR1 SGHVS and CDR2 FQNEAQ. V lost 1 base, J lost 11 bases, and 4 bases stayed unmatched. The CDR3 has 13 amino acids. The CDR3 loop reads CASSLGGAGGQYF. The CDR3 region has the DNA TGTGCCAGCAGCTTAGGAGGAGCGGGGGGGCAGTATTTT.

The chain carries TRBV7-9 and TRBJ1-6, with D maybe TRBD1 (6 bases). Germline V lookup: CDR1 SEHNR, CDR2 FQNEAQ (reference sequence). V lost 5 bases, J lost 0 bases, and 17 bases lay in between. The CDR3 extends over 18 amino acids. The CDR3 spells CASSPGLGGHSYNSPLHF. In DNA form, the CDR3 reads TGTGCCAGCAGCCCCGGGTTGGGGGGGCACTCCTATAATTCACCCCTCCACTTT.

This clone was counted a single time. J is TRBJ1-1 and V is TRBV29-1, with D maybe TRBD1 (6 bases). V lost 7 bases and J lost 4, with 19 bases in between. This CDR3 region has 14 residues. The germline gives CDR1 SQVTM, CDR2 ANQGSEA. The CDR3 bases are TGCAGCGCCACAGGGAGGGATATGCTCACTGAAGCTTTCTTT. As protein: CSATGRDMLTEAFF. Drawing the rest from reference TRBV29-1 and TRBJ1-1, the complete variable domain is SAVISQKPSRDICQRGTSLTIQCQVDSQVTMMFWYRQQPGQSLTLIATANQGSEATYESGFVIDKFPISRPNLTFSTLTVSNMSPEDSSIYLCSATGRDMLTEAFFGQGTRLTVV.